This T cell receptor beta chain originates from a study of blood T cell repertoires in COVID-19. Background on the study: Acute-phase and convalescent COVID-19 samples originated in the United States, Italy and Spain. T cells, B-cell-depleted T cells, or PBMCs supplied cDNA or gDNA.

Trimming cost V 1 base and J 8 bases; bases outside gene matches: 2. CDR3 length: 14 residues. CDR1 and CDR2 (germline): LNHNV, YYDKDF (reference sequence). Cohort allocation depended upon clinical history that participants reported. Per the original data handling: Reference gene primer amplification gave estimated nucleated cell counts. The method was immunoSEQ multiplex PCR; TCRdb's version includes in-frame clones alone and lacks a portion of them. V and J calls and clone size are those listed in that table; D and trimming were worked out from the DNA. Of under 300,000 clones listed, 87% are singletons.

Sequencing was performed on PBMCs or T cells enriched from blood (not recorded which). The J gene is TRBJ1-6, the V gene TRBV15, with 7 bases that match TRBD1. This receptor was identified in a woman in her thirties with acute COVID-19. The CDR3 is CATSRGQGDSPLHF. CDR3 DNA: TGTGCCACCAGCAGAGGACAGGGAGATTCACCCCTCCACTTT. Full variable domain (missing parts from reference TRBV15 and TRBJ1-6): DAMVIQNPRYQVTQFGKPVTLSCSQTLNHNVMYWYQQKSSQAPKLLFHYYDKDFNNEADTPDNFQSRRPNTSFCFLDIRSPGLGDTAMYLCATSRGQGDSPLHFGNGTRLTVT.